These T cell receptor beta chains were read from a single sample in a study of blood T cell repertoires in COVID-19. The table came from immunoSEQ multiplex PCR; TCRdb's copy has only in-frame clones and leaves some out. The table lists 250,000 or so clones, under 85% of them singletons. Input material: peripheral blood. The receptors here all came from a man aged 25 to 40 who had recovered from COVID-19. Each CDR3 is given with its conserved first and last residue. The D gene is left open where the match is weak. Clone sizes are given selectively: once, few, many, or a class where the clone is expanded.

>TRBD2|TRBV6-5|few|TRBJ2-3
TGTGCCAGCAGTTACGGGGGGGGGACGCAGCTTGTTTTGTATTTT
CASSYGGGTQLVLYF
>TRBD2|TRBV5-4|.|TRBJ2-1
TGTGCCAGCACCGGCGGGGGGGCCGGTGAGCAGTTCTTC
CASTGGGAGEQFF
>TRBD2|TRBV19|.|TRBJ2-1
TGTGCCAGTTCTAGCGGGGGGGACTACAATGAGCAGTTCTTC
CASSSGGDYNEQFF
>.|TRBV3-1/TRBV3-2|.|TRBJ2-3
TGTGCCAGTAAGCGTGGGGATACGCAGTATTTT
CASKRGDTQYF
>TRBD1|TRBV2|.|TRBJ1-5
TGTGCCAGCAGCGTGGACAGGGCTGGCAATCAGCCCCAGCATTTT
CASSVDRAGNQPQHF
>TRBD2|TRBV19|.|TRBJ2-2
TGTGCCAGTCAGACTAGCCTGAGGACCGGGGAGCTGTTTTTT
CASQTSLRTGELFF
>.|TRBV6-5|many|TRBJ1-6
TGTGCCAGCAGCCAAGGGGGACCCCTCCACTTT
CASSQGGPLHF
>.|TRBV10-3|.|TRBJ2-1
TGTGCCATCCGGGACACTTACAATGAGCAGTTCTTC
CAIRDTYNEQFF
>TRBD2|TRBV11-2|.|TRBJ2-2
TGTGCCAGCAGCTTACCGGGACTAACCACCGGGGAGCTGTTTTTT
CASSLPGLTTGELFF
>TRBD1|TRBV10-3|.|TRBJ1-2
TGTGCCATCAGGAGGGACAGGCGAGTTCTAGGCTACACCTTC
CAIRRDRRVLGYTF
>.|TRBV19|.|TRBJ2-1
TGTGCCAGTAGTATCGAGGTAAGCTCCTACAATGAGCAGTTCTTC
CASSIEVSSYNEQFF
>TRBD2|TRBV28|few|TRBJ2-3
TGTGCCAGCAGACTAGCGCAAGATACGCAGTATTTT
CASRLAQDTQYF
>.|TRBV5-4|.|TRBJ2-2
TGTGCCAGCAGCCCACCGGGGACCGGGGAGCTGTTTTTT
CASSPPGTGELFF
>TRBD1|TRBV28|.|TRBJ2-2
TGTGCCACCATCGAGACAGGGCGGCCCGGGGAGCTGTTTTTT
CATIETGRPGELFF
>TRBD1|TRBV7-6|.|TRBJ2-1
TGTGCCAGCAGCTTGTACAGGGGATCCTTTTACAATGAGCAGTTCTTC
CASSLYRGSFYNEQFF
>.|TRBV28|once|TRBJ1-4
TGTGCCAGCAGACGCCGTCAGGGGAATCTGGAAAAACTGTTTTTT
CASRRRQGNLEKLFF
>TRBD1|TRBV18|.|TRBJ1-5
TGTGCCAGCTCATCGGGACAGGGATATCAGCCCCAGCATTTT
CASSSGQGYQPQHF
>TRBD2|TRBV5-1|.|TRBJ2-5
TGCGCCAGCACTCTAGCGGGGTTGGAGACCCAGTACTTC
CASTLAGLETQYF
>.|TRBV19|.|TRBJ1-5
TGTGCCAGCTCCAGGGAATATCAGCCCCAGCATTTT
CASSREYQPQHF
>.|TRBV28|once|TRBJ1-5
TGTGCCAGCAGTTTAACGTTTCTGGGGCGGTATAGCAATCAGCCCCAGCATTTT
CASSLTFLGRYSNQPQHF
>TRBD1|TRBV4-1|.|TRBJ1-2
TGCGCCAGCAGCTCTAGGACAGGACTTAACTATGGCTACACCTTC
CASSSRTGLNYGYTF
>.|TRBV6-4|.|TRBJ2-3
TGTGCCAGCAGTGACGGGGGGGCCACAGATACGCAGTATTTT
CASSDGGATDTQYF
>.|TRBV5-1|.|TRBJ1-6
TGCGCCAGCAGCGTCAACCAGGGGAAGCATTCACCCCTCCACTTT
CASSVNQGKHSPLHF
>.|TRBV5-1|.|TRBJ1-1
TGCGCCAGCAGCCTCCTAAGCATGAACACTGAAGCTTTCTTT
CASSLLSMNTEAFF
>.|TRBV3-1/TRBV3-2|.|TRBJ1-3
TGTGCCAGCAGCCAAGATTCGGGGTCCAGAAACACCATATATTTT
CASSQDSGSRNTIYF
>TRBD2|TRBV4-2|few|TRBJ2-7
TGTGCCAGCAGCATGGGAGCGGGGGACTCCTACGAGCAGTACTTC
CASSMGAGDSYEQYF
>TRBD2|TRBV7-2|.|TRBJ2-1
TGTGCCAGCAGCGCACTAGTTTGGAGCGGGGGGCTCAATGAGCAGTTCTTC
CASSALVWSGGLNEQFF
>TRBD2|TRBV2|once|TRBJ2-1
TGTGCCAGCAGTCAACTAGCGGGGGCTGGGAATGAGCAGTTCTTC
CASSQLAGAGNEQFF
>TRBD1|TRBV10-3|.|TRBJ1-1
TGTGCCATCAGTGACGGCGAGACAGGGAAGAACACTGAAGCTTTCTTT
CAISDGETGKNTEAFF
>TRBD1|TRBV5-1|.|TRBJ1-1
TGCGCCAGCAGTGACAGGGGGCGGGCTGAAGCTTTCTTT
CASSDRGRAEAFF
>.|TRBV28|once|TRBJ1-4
TGTGCCAGCAGTCCCACTTATTACGGACATAAGTATTTT
CASSPTYYGHKYF
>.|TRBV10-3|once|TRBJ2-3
TGTGCCATCACCCGGACAGACGCTGGCACAGATACGCAGTATTTT
CAITRTDAGTDTQYF
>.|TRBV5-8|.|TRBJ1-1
TGTGCCAGCAGCTGGAGGACAGTTGAAGCTTTCTTT
CASSWRTVEAFF
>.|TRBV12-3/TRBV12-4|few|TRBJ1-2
TGTGCCAGCAGCTCCAACGAGAACTATGGCTACACCTTC
CASSSNENYGYTF
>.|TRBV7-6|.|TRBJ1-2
TGTGCCAGCAGCCCCGGAGGGGGGGCCTATGGCTACACCTTC
CASSPGGGAYGYTF
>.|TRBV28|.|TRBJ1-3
TGTGCCAGCAGACCCACCGTAGGGGCCTCTGGAAACACCATATATTTT
CASRPTVGASGNTIYF